Here is one T cell receptor beta chain with its context. Its antigen is currently unknown. This entry is derived from a study of cytomegalovirus exposure and HLA in healthy donors. Study results and limitations: There was a cluster of highly shared sequence variants that was likely a sequencing artifact. Most CMV-associated TCR beta chains were later found to appear HLA-restricted. As a later analysis revealed, the rate of TCR association differed by HLA locus, with DRB1 most and HLA-C fewest.

PCR involved 60 Vbeta and 13 Jbeta primers. Measured with immunoSEQ multiplex PCR; TCRdb has only the in-frame clones, and not every one. Of around 92,000 clones detected, approximately 74% appear once; the ten largest clones hold 2.5% to 3%. CDR1 and CDR2 from the germline V gene are LGHNA and YSLEER. V was cut by 4 bases and J by 5 bases, with 17 bases left in between. There are 15 residues in the CDR3. Sequencing was carried out using PBMCs. The genes are TRBV4-3 and TRBJ1-1; TRBD1 is a possible D gene (5 bases). The clonotype originates from a female donor in good health and CMV-seropositive. The CDR3 is CASSRGEGEGTEAFF. CDR3 nucleotides: TGCGCCAGCAGCCGGGGGGAGGGTGAGGGGACTGAAGCTTTCTTT.